This TCR beta chain was identified during a study of brain T cells in children with intractable seizures. Specified time point: blood from clinic visit 5 months post-surgery; TSC patient then seizure free. Only cases whose brain tissue showed the highest T cell transcript signatures were sequenced. Trimming shortened V by 0 bases and J by 0 bases, and 11 bases separated the two germline ends. This CDR3 is built from 16 residues. Germline V gives CDR1 MNHEY, CDR2 SVGEGT. Study-wide findings and caveats: HCMV serostatus was not known, and viral specificity came from CDR3 similarity only.

Method: immunoSEQ multiplex PCR; TCRdb's copy keeps in-frame clones and lacks some. Among about 340,000 clones listed, approximately 93% were seen once. Notes on this clone: Its antigen is as yet unknown.

V is TRBV6-2 or TRBV6-3 and J is TRBJ1-1; unclear D gene. This receptor was obtained from a boy under two years old with tuberous sclerosis and intractable seizures. Source: peripheral blood, taken roughly 5 months after surgery. The CDR3 region has the DNA TGTGCCAGCAGTTACTCGACGGAGGTCATGAACACTGAAGCTTTCTTT. This codes for CASSYSTEVMNTEAFF.